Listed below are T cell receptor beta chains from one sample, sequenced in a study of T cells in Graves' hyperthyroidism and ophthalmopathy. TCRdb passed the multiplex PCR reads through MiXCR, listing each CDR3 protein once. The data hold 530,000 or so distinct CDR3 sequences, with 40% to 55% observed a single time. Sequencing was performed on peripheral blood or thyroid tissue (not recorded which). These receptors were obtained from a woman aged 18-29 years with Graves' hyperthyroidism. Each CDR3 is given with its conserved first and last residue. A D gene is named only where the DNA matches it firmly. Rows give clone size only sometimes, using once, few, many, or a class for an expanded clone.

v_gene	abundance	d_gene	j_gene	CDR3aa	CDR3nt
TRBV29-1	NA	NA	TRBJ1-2	CSYGRANYGYTF	TGCAGTTACGGGCGAGCTAACTATGGCTACACCTTC
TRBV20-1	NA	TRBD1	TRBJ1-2	CSANDREGRLFGYTF	TGCAGTGCCAATGACAGGGAGGGACGGTTGTTTGGCTACACCTTC
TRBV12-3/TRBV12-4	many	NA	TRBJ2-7	CASSLRDPGIYEQYF	TGTGCCAGCAGTTTACGGGACCCCGGGATCTACGAGCAGTACTTC
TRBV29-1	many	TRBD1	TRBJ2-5	CSVGGDRGETQYF	TGCAGCGTTGGAGGGGACAGGGGGGAGACCCAGTACTTC
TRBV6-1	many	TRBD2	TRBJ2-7	CAIRTSGTYEQYF	TGTGCCATCCGGACTAGCGGAACCTACGAGCAGTACTTC
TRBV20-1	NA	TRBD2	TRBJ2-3	CSANPSAGVSPDTQYF	TGCAGTGCTAATCCCTCAGCGGGAGTCAGCCCAGATACGCAGTATTTT
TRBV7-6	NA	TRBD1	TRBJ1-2	CASIQGAGANYGYTF	TGTGCCAGCATCCAGGGGGCAGGGGCTAACTATGGCTACACCTTC
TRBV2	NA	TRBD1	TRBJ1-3	CAREDRGYGNTIYF	TGTGCTAGAGAAGACAGGGGCTATGGAAACACCATATATTTT
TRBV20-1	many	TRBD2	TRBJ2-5	CSARTSGRETQYF	TGCAGTGCTAGGACTAGCGGGAGGGAGACCCAGTACTTC
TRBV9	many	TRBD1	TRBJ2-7	CASSPSPGTGTYEQYF	TGTGCCAGCAGCCCTTCTCCCGGGACAGGTACCTACGAGCAGTACTTC
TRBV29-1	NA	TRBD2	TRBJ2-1	CSCTAGGRGYEQFF	TGCAGCTGTACAGCGGGAGGGAGGGGTTATGAGCAGTTCTTC
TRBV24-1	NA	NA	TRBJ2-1	CATSDREHIITNEQFF	TGTGCCACCAGTGATAGAGAACACATTATAACCAATGAGCAGTTCTTC
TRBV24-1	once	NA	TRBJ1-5	CATEGRNSNQPQHF	TGTGCCACCGAGGGACGGAATAGCAATCAGCCCCAGCATTTT
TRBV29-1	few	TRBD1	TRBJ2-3	CSVGGARQGYTDTQYF	TGCAGCGTTGGAGGGGCTCGACAGGGGTACACAGATACGCAGTATTTT
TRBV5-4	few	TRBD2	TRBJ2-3	CASSAGSGRDTDTQYF	TGTGCCAGCAGCGCGGGGAGCGGGAGGGACACAGATACGCAGTATTTT
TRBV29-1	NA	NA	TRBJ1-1	CSVGRVEVFF	TGCAGCGTTGGCCGCGTAGAAGTTTTCTTT
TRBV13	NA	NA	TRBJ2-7	CASSLGHRFEQYF	TGTGCCAGCAGCTTGGGACATCGTTTCGAGCAGTACTTC
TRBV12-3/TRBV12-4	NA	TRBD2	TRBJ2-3	CASRQRTSGWYTQYF	TGTGCCAGCAGGCAGCGGACTAGCGGCTGGTATACGCAGTATTTT
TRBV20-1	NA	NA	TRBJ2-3	CSAKVNTQYF	TGCAGTGCTAAGGTCAATACGCAGTATTTT
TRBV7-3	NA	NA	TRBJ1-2	CASSLTGGRGYGYTF	TGTGCCAGCAGCTTAACAGGGGGACGTGGGTATGGCTACACCTTC
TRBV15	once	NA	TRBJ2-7	CATSSHRSSGAYEQYF	TGTGCCACCAGCAGCCACCGCTCATCGGGAGCCTACGAGCAGTACTTC
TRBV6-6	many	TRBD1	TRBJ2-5	CASSYPGQGKETQYF	TGTGCCAGCAGTTACCCGGGACAGGGTAAAGAGACCCAGTACTTC
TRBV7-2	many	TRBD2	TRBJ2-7	CASSAPGLAYEQYF	TGTGCCAGCAGCGCACCGGGACTAGCCTACGAGCAGTACTTC
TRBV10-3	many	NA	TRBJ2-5	CATTDSTHQETQYF	TGTGCCACAACGGACAGTACCCACCAAGAGACCCAGTACTTC
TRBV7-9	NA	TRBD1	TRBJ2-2	CASSFRDRAAGELFF	TGTGCCAGCAGCTTTAGGGACAGGGCGGCCGGGGAGCTGTTTTTT
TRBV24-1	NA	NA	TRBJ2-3	CATTSRGAGDTQYF	TGTGCCACCACCTCCCGGGGGGCAGGAGATACGCAGTATTTT
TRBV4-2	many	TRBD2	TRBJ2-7	CASSRLAESSYEQYF	TGTGCCAGCAGCCGACTAGCGGAGAGCTCCTACGAGCAGTACTTC
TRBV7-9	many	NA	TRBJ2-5	CASSSPRVETQYF	TGTGCCAGCAGCTCCCCCAGGGTAGAGACCCAGTACTTC
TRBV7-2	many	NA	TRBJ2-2	CASSSSRTHPGELFF	TGTGCCAGCAGCTCCTCAAGGACACATCCCGGGGAGCTGTTTTTT
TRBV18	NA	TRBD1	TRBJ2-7	CASSPIDRAYEQYF	TGTGCCAGCTCACCGATAGACAGGGCCTACGAGCAGTACTTC
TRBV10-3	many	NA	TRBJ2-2	CAIGGAGNTGELFF	TGTGCCATCGGGGGGGCAGGGAACACCGGGGAGCTGTTTTTT
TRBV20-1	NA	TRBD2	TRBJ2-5	CSARFQREGKETQYF	TGCAGTGCTAGATTTCAGCGGGAGGGTAAAGAGACCCAGTACTTC
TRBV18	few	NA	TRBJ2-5	CASSPRNQETQYF	TGTGCCAGCTCACCAAGGAACCAAGAGACCCAGTACTTC
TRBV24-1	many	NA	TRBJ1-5	CATSSRGGSNQPQHF	TGTGCCACCAGTTCTAGAGGGGGGAGCAATCAGCCCCAGCATTTT
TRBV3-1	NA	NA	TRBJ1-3	CASQLVNSGNTIYF	TGTGCCAGCCAGTTGGTGAACTCTGGAAACACCATATATTTT
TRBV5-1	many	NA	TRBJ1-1	CASSLNRATEAFF	TGCGCCAGCAGCTTAAACAGGGCGACTGAAGCTTTCTTT
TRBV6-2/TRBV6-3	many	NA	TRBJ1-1	CASTSMKAENTEAFF	TGTGCCAGCACCTCAATGAAGGCCGAGAACACTGAAGCTTTCTTT
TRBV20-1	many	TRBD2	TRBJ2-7	CSAELPSGHPYEQYF	TGCAGTGCTGAGCTGCCTAGCGGACACCCCTACGAGCAGTACTTC
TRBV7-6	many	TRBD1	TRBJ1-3	CASSSSDRVSGNTIYF	TGTGCCAGCAGCTCCTCGGACAGGGTCTCTGGAAACACCATATATTTT
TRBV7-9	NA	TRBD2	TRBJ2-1	CASSLAPGGNEQFF	TGTGCCAGCAGCTTAGCGCCGGGAGGAAACGAGCAGTTCTTC
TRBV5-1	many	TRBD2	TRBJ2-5	CASSFGLAGAGETQYF	TGCGCCAGCAGCTTTGGTCTAGCGGGAGCCGGGGAGACCCAGTACTTC
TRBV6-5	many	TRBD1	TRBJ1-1	CASSYTDRGSTEAFF	TGTGCCAGCAGTTACACGGACAGGGGGAGCACTGAAGCTTTCTTT
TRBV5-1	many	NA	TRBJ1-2	CASSLGDVQLRYGYTF	TGCGCCAGCAGCTTGGGGGATGTGCAGCTTAGATATGGCTACACCTTC
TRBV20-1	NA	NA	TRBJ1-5	CSVGLAGYGNQPQHF	TGCAGTGTTGGACTAGCGGGATATGGCAATCAGCCCCAGCATTTT
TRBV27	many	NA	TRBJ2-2	CASSSRMGHNTGELFF	TGTGCCAGCAGTTCCCGGATGGGGCACAACACCGGGGAGCTGTTTTTT
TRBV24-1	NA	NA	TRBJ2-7	CATSDRVGVTDEQYF	TGTGCCACCAGTGATCGGGTGGGAGTGACAGATGAGCAGTACTTC
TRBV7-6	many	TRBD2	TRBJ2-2	CASSILVSGRARELFF	TGTGCCAGCAGCATCCTCGTCAGCGGGAGGGCCCGGGAGCTGTTTTTT
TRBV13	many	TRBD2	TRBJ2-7	CASRISGPSYEQYF	TGTGCCAGCAGAATTAGCGGGCCCTCCTACGAGCAGTACTTC
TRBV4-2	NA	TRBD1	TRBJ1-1	CASSLRGGAQADTEAFF	TGTGCCAGCAGCCTTCGAGGGGGCGCTCAGGCGGACACTGAAGCTTTCTTT
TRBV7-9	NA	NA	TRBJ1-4	CASSNNRVDEKLFF	TGTGCCAGCAGCAATAACAGGGTGGATGAAAAACTGTTTTTT
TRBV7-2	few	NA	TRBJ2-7	CASSLETPREQYF	TGTGCCAGCAGCTTAGAAACTCCAAGGGAGCAGTACTTC
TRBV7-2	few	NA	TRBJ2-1	CASSLGFRTIDYNEQFF	TGTGCCAGCAGCTTAGGCTTTCGGACTATCGACTACAATGAGCAGTTCTTC
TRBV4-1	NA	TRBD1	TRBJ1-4	CASSQGTGDREKLFF	TGCGCCAGCAGCCAAGGGACAGGGGATCGTGAAAAACTGTTTTTT
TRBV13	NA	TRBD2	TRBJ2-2	CASEESGLAGPTGELFF	TGTGCCAGTGAAGAGTCGGGACTAGCGGGTCCCACCGGGGAGCTGTTTTTT